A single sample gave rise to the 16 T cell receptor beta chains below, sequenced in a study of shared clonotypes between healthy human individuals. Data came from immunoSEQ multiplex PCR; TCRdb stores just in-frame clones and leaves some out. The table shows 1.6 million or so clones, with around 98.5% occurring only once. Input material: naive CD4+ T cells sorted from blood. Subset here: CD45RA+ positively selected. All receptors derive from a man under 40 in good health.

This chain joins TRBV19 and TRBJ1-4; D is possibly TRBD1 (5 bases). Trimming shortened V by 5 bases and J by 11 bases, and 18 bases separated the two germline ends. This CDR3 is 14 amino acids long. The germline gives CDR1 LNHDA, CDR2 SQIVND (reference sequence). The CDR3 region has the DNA TGTGCCAGTAGTTTCAGGGACCGACGTGAGAAACTGTTTTTT. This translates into CASSFRDRREKLFF. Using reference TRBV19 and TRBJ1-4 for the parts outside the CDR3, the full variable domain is DGGITQSPKYLFRKEGQNVTLSCEQNLNHDAMYWYRQDPGQGLRLIYYSQIVNDFQKGDIAEGYSVSREKKESFPLTVTSAQKNPTAFYLCASSFRDRREKLFFGSGTQLSVL.

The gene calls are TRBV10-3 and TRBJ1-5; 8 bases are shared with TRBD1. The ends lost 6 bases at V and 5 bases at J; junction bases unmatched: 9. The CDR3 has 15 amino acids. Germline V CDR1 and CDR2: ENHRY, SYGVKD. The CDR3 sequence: CAIRDDRGVYQPQHF. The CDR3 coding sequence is TGTGCCATCAGGGATGACAGGGGCGTATATCAGCCCCAGCATTTT.

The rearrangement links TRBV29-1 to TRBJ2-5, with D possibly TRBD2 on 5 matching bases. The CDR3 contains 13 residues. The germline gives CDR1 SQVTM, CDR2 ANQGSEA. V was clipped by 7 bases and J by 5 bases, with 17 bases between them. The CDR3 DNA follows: TGCAGCGCCACCTCCCCTAGCAGGGAGACCCAGTACTTC. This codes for CSATSPSRETQYF.

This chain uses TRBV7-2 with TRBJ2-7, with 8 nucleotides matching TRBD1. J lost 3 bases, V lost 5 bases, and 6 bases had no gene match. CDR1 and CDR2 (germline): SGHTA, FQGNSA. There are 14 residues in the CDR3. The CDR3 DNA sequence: TGTGCCAGCAGCACGGGACAGGACAACTACGAGCAGTACTTC. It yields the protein CASSTGQDNYEQYF.

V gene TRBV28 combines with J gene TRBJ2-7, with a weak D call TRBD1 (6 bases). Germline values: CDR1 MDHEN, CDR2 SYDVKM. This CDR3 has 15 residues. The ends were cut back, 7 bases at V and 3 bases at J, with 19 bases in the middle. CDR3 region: CASISPDSPNYEQYF. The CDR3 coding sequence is TGTGCCAGCATTTCCCCGGACAGCCCAAACTACGAGCAGTACTTC.

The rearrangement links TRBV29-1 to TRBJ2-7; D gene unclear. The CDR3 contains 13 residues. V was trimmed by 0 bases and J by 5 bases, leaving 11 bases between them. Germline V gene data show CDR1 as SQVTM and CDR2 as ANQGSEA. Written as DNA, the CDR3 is TGCAGCGTTGAAGATCTCCTTGGGGACGAGCAGTACTTC. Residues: CSVEDLLGDEQYF.

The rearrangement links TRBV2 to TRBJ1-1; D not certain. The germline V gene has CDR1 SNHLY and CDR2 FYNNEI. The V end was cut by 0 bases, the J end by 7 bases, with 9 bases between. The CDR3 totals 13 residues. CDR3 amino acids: CASSEALPVEAFF. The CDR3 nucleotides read TGTGCCAGCAGTGAAGCGCTCCCGGTTGAAGCTTTCTTT.

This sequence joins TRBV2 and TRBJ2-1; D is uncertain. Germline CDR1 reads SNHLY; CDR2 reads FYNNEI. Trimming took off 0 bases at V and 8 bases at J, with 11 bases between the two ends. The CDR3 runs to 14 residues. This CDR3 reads CASSEAVPVDEQFF. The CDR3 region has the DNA TGTGCCAGCAGTGAAGCGGTCCCAGTTGATGAGCAGTTCTTC.

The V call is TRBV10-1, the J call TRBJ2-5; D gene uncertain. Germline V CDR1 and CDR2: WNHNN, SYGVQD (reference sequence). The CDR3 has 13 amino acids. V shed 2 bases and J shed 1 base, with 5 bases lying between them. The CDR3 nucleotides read TGCGCCAGCAGTGAGACAGTCCAAGAGACCCAGTACTTC. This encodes CASSETVQETQYF.

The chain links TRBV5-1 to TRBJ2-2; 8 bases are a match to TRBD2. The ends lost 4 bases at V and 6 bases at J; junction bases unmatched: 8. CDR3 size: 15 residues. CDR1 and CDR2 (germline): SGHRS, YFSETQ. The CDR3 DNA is TGCGCCAGCAGCAATAGCGGGACGGATCCCGGGGAGCTGTTTTTT. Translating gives CASSNSGTDPGELFF. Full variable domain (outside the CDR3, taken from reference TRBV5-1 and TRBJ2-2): KAGVTQTPRYLIKTRGQQVTLSCSPISGHRSVSWYQQTPGQGLQFLFEYFSETQRNKGNFPGRFSGRQFSNSRSEMNVSTLELGDSALYLCASSNSGTDPGELFFGEGSRLTVL.

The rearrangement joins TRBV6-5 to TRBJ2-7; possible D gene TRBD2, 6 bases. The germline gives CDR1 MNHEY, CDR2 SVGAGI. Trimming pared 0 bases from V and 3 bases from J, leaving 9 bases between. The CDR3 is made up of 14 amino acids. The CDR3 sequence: CASSYSNGGYEQYF. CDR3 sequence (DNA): TGTGCCAGCAGTTACTCGAACGGGGGCTACGAGCAGTACTTC.

The CDR3 bases are TGTGCCAGCAGTAAAGGGCAGGGGAGGACCTACGAGCAGTACTTC. This translates into CASSKGQGRTYEQYF. The chain recombines TRBV2 with TRBJ2-7, with D perhaps being TRBD1 or TRBD2 (6 bases each). CDR3 length: 15 residues. The germline gives CDR1 SNHLY, CDR2 FYNNEI. The V and J ends lost 5 bases and 2 bases respectively, with 16 bases between them.

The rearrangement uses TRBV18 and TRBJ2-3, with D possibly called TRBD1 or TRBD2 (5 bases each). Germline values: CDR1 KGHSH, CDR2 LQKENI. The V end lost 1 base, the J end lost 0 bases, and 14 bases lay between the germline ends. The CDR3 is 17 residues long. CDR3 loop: CASSPLKGRSSTDTQYF. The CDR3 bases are TGTGCCAGCTCACCACTCAAGGGACGCTCTAGCACAGATACGCAGTATTTT.

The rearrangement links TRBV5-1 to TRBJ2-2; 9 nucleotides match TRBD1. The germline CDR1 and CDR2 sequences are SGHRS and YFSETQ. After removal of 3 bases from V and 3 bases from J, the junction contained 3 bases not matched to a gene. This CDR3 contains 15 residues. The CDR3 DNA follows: TGCGCCAGCAGCTCGGGACAGGGCGACACCGGGGAGCTGTTTTTT. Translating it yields CASSSGQGDTGELFF. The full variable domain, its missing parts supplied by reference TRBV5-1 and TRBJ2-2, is KAGVTQTPRYLIKTRGQQVTLSCSPISGHRSVSWYQQTPGQGLQFLFEYFSETQRNKGNFPGRFSGRQFSNSRSEMNVSTLELGDSALYLCASSSGQGDTGELFFGEGSRLTVL.

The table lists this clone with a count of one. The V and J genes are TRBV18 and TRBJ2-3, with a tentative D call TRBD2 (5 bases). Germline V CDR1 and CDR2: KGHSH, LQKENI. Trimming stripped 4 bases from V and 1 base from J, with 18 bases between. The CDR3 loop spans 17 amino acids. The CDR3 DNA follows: TGTGCCAGCTCACTCTGGTCCCCGGCGCGGGGCACAGATACGCAGTATTTT. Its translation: CASSLWSPARGTDTQYF.

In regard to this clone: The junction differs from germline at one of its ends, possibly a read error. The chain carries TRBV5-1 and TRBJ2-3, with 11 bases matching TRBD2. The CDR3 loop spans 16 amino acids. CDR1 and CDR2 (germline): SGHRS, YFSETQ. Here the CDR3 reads CASSLVSSGRFDTQYF. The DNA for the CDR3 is TGCGCCAGCAGTTTGGTTTCTAGCGGGAGGTTCGATACGCAGTATTTT. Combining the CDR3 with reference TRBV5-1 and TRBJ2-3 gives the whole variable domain KAGVTQTPRYLIKTRGQQVTLSCSPISGHRSVSWYQQTPGQGLQFLFEYFSETQRNKGNFPGRFSGRQFSNSRSEMNVSTLELGDSALYLCASSLVSSGRFDTQYFGPGTRLTVL.